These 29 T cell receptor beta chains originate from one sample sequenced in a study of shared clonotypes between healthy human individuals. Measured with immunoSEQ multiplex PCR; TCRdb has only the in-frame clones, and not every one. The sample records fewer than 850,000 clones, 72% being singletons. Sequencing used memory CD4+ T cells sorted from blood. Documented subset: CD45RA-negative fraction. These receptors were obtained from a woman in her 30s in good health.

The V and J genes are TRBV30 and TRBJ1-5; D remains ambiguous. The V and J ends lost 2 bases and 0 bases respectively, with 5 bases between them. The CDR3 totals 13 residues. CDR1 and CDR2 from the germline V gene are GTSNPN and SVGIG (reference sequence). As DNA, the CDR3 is TGTGCCTGGAGTTATCATAGCAATCAGCCCCAGCATTTT. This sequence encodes CAWSYHSNQPQHF.

The CDR3 DNA reads TGTGCCAGCAGTTTCAGCGTGGCGGGAGGGAAAAACATTCAGTACTTC. Protein product: CASSFSVAGGKNIQYF. This sequence joins TRBV28 and TRBJ2-4; 9 bases match TRBD2. Germline V gene data show CDR1 as MDHEN and CDR2 as SYDVKM. This CDR3 has 16 amino acids. V lost 3 bases and J lost 4; bases outside the gene matches: 7.

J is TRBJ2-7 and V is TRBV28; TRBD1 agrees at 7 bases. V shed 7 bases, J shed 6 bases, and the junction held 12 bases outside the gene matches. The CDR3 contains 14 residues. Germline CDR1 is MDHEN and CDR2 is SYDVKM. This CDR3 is CASNENLQGREQYF. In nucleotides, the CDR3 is TGTGCCAGCAACGAAAACTTACAGGGGCGCGAGCAGTACTTC.

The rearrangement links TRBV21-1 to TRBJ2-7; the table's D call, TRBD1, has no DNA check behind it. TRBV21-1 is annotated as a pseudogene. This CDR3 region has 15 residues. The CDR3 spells CASSPRDREEYEQYF. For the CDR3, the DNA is TGTGCCAGCAGCCCTAGAGACAGGGAAGAATACGAGCAGTACTTC.

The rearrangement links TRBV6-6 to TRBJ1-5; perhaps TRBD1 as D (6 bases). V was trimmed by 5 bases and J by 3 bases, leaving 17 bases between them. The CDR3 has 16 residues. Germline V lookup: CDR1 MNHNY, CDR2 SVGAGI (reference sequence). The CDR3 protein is CASSPQLGQNNQPQHF. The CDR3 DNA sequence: TGTGCCAGCAGTCCCCAGCTCGGACAGAACAATCAGCCCCAGCATTTT.

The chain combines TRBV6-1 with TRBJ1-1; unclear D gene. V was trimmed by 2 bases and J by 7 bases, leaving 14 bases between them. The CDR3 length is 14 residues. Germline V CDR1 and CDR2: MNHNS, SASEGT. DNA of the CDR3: TGTGCCAGCAGTGAATCGAACGGGCAGCTTGAAGCTTTCTTT. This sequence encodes CASSESNGQLEAFF.

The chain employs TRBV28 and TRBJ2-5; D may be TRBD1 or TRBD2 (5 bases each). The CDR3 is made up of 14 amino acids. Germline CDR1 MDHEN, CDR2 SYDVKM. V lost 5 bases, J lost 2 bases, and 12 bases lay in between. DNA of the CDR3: TGTGCCAGCAGTCGTCTTGGGGGACAAGAGACCCAGTACTTC. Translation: CASSRLGGQETQYF.

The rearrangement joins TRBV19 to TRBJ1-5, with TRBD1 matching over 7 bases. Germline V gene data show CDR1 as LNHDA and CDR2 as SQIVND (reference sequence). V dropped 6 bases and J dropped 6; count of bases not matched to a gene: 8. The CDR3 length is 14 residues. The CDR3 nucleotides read TGTGCCAGTAGCACGACAGGGCCCGGTCAGCCCCAGCATTTT. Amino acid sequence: CASSTTGPGQPQHF.

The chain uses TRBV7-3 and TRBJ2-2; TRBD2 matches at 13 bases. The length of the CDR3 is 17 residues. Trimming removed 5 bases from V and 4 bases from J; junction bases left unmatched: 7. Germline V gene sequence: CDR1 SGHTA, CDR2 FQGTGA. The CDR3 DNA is TGTGCCAGCAGCCCATCCGGGACTAGCGGGATCACCGGGGAGCTGTTTTTT. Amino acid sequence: CASSPSGTSGITGELFF.

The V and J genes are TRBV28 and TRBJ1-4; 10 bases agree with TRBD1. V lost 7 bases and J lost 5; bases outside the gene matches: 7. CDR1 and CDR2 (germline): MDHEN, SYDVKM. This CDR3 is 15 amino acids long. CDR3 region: CASKLWDRGNEKLFF. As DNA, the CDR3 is TGTGCCAGCAAGTTATGGGACAGGGGAAATGAAAAACTGTTTTTT.

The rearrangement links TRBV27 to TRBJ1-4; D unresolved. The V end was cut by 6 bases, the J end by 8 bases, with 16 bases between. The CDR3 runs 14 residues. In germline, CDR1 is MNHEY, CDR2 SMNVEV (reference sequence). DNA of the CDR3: TGTGCCAGCAGCCTAACACGGGGTCAGGAAAAACTGTTTTTT. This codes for CASSLTRGQEKLFF.

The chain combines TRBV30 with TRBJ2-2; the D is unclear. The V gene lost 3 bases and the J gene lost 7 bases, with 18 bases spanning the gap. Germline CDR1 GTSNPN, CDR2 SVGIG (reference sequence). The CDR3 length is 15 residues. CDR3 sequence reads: CAWRVGIRKGGELFF. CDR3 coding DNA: TGTGCCTGGAGAGTGGGGATAAGGAAGGGCGGGGAGCTGTTTTTT.

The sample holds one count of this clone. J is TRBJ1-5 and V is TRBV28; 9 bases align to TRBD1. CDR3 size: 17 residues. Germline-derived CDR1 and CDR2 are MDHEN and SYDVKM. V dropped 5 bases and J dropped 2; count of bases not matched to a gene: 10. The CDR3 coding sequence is TGTGCCAGCAGTCCCCTCTACAGGGGGCTCGGCAATCAGCCCCAGCATTTT. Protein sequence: CASSPLYRGLGNQPQHF.

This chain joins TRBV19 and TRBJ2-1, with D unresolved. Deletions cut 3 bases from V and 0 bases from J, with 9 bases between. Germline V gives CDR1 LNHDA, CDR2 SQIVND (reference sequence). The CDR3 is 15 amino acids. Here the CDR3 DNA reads TGTGCCAGTAGTATCCTCCAGGACTCCTACAATGAGCAGTTCTTC. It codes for CASSILQDSYNEQFF.

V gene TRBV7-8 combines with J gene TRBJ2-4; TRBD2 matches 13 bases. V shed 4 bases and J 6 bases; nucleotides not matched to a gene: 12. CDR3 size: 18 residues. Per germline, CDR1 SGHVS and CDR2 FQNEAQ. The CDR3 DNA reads TGTGCCAGCAGCTCCGCGGGTGGACTAGCGGGGGAGAGAAACATTCAGTACTTC. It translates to CASSSAGGLAGERNIQYF.

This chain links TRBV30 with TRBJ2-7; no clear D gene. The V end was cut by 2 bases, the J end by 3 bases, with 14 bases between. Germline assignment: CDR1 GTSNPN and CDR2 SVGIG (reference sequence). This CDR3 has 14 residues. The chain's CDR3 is CAWSLEVPNYEQYF. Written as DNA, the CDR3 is TGTGCCTGGAGTCTCGAAGTCCCGAACTACGAGCAGTACTTC.

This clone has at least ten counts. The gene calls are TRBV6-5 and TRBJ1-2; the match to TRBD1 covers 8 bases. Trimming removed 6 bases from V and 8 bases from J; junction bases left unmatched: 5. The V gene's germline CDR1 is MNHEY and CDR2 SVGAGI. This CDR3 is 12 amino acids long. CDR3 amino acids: CASRRQGRGYTF. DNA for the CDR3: TGTGCCAGCAGACGACAGGGGCGCGGCTACACCTTC.

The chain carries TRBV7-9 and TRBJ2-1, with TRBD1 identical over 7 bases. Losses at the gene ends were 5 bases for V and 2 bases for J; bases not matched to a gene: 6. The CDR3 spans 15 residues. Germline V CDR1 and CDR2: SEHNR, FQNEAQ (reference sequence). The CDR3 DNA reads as TGTGCCAGCAGCCCTATACAGGGGACCTACAATGAGCAGTTCTTC. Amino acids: CASSPIQGTYNEQFF. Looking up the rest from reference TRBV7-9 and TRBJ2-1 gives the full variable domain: DTGVSQNPRHKITKRGQNVTFRCDPISEHNRLYWYRQTLGQGPEFLTYFQNEAQLEKSRLLSDRFSAERPKGSFSTLEIQRTEQGDSAMYLCASSPIQGTYNEQFFGPGTRLTVL.

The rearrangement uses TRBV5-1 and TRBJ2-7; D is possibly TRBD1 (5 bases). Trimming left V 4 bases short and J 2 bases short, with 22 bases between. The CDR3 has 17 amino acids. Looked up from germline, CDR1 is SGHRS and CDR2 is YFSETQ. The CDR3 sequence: CASSAVERIRAPYEQYF. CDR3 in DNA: TGCGCCAGCAGCGCCGTGGAGCGAATCAGGGCTCCCTACGAGCAGTACTTC.

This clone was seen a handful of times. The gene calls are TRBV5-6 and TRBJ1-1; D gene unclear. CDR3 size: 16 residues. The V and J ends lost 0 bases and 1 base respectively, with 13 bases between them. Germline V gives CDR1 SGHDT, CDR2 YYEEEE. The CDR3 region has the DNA TGTGCCAGCAGCTTGGGGGGTCGAACGGGGAACACTGAAGCTTTCTTT. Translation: CASSLGGRTGNTEAFF.

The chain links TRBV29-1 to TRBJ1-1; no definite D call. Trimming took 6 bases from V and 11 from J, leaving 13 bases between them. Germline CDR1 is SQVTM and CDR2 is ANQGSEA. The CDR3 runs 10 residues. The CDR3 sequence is CSVVDQGAFF. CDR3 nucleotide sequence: TGCAGCGTAGTTGACCAAGGGGCTTTCTTT.

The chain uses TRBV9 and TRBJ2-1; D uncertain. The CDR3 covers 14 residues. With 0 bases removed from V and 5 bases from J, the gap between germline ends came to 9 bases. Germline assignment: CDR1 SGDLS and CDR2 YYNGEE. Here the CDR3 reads CASSVGKVHNEQFF. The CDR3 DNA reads TGTGCCAGCAGCGTAGGAAAGGTCCACAATGAGCAGTTCTTC. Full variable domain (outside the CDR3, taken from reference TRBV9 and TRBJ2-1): DSGVTQTPKHLITATGQRVTLRCSPRSGDLSVYWYQQSLDQGLQFLIQYYNGEERAKGNILERFSAQQFPDLHSELNLSSLELGDSALYFCASSVGKVHNEQFFGPGTRLTVL.

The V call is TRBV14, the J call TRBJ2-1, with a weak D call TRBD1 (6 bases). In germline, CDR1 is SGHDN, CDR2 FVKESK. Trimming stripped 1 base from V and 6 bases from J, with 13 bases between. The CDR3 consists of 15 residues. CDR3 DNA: TGTGCCAGCAGCCAAGTTTCAGGGGTCAGCAATGAGCAGTTCTTC. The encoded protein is CASSQVSGVSNEQFF.

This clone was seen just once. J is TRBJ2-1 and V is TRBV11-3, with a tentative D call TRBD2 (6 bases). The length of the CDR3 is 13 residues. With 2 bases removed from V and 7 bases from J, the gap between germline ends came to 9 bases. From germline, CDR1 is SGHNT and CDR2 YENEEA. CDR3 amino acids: CASSLRERNEQFF. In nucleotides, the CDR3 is TGTGCCAGCAGCTTACGGGAGCGGAATGAGCAGTTCTTC.

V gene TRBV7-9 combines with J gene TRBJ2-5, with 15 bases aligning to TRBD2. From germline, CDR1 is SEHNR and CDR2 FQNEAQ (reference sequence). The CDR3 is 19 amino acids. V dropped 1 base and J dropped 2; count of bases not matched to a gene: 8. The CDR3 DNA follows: TGTGCCAGCAGCTTAGTAAGGACTAGCGGGAGGGCGGATCAAGAGACCCAGTACTTC. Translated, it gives CASSLVRTSGRADQETQYF.

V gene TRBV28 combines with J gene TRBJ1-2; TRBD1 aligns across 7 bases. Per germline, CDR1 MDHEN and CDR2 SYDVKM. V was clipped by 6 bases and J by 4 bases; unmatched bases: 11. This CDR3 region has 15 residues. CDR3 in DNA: TGTGCCAGCAGCTCCCCCGGGACAGTCTTCTATGGCTACACCTTC. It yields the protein CASSSPGTVFYGYTF.

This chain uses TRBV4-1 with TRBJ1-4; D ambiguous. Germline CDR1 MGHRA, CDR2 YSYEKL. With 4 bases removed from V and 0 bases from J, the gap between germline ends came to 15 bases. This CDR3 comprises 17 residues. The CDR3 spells CASSRVGVLATNEKLFF. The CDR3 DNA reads TGCGCCAGCAGCCGAGTAGGCGTCCTGGCAACTAATGAAAAACTGTTTTTT.

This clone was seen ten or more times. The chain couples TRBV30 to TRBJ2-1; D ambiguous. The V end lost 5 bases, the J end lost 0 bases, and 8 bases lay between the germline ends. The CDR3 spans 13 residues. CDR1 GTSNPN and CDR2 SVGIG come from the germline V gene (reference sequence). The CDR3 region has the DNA TGTGCCTGGTCCCCTAGCTCCTACAATGAGCAGTTCTTC. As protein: CAWSPSSYNEQFF.

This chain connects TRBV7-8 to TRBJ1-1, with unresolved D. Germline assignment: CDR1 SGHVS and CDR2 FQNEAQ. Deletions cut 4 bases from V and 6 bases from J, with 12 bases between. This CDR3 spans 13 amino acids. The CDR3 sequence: CASSWAARAEAFF. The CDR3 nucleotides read TGTGCCAGCAGCTGGGCGGCACGAGCTGAAGCTTTCTTT.